The 11 T cell receptor beta chains below were found in one sample sequenced in a study of beta chain features in type 1 diabetes. The antigens for these receptors are not known. cDNA synthesis used the whole RNA isolate, giving expressed TCRB sequences. Sequencing used immunoSEQ multiplex PCR; TCRdb keeps in-frame clones, though not all of them. The sample records 150,000 to 200,000 clones, about 10% being singletons. Points from the study as a whole: Shorter TCRB CDR3s, moderately but significantly so, marked every one of the four CD4+ subsets in Type 1 diabetes patients.

Sequencing input: central memory CD4+ T cells from blood. Receptors were obtained from a woman aged 25 to 45 with type 1 diabetes.

This clone was detected only a few times. Other nucleotide sequences from this sample produce the same CDR3. The V call is TRBV7-9, the J call TRBJ2-5; 7 nucleotides line up with TRBD2. The V and J ends lost 4 bases and 5 bases, in that order; junction bases with no gene match: 7. The CDR3 is made up of 14 amino acids. The germline V gene has CDR1 SEHNR and CDR2 FQNEAQ (reference sequence). The CDR3 is CASSSRTSGETQYF. The CDR3 DNA is TGTGCCAGCAGCTCACGGACTAGTGGGGAGACCCAGTACTTC.

There are a few counts of this clone. V usage is TRBV28 and J usage is TRBJ2-7, with D possibly TRBD1 on 5 matching bases. The CDR3 totals 12 residues. Germline assignment: CDR1 MDHEN and CDR2 SYDVKM. The ends were cut back, 4 bases at V and 2 bases at J, with 6 bases in the middle. CDR3 nucleotides: TGTGCCAGCAGTTACAGGACCTACGAGCAGTACTTC. Protein product: CASSYRTYEQYF.

This chain joins TRBV30 and TRBJ2-1; TRBD2 agrees at 7 bases. Per germline, CDR1 GTSNPN and CDR2 SVGIG (reference sequence). After removal of 6 bases from V and 12 bases from J, the junction contained 8 bases not matched to a gene. The CDR3 extends over 11 amino acids. The CDR3 nucleotides read TGTGCCTGTCGTCTAGCGGCGGCGCAGTTCTTC. This encodes CACRLAAAQFF.

The CDR3 protein is CASSQQGGSNQPQHF. CDR3 DNA: TGTGCCAGCTCTCAACAGGGGGGTAGCAATCAGCCCCAGCATTTT. The V call is TRBV18, the J call TRBJ1-5; the match to TRBD1 covers 8 bases. CDR1 and CDR2 from the germline V gene are KGHSH and LQKENI. J was trimmed by 0 bases and V by 6 bases; bases with no gene match: 4. The CDR3 is 15 residues long.

The chain links TRBV15 to TRBJ1-1; D not certain. V lost 0 bases to trimming and J lost 1 base, with 6 bases between them. Germline V CDR1 and CDR2: LNHNV, YYDKDF (reference sequence). This CDR3 has 14 residues. The CDR3 sequence is CATSRDVGNTEAFF. Written as DNA, the CDR3 is TGTGCCACCAGCAGAGATGTCGGGAACACTGAAGCTTTCTTT.

In its sample, this clone was seen a few times. This chain links TRBV6-6 with TRBJ2-7; 8 bases agree with TRBD1. This CDR3 comprises 12 residues. Germline V gene lookup returns CDR1 MNHNY and CDR2 SVGAGI (reference sequence). V was clipped by 7 bases and J by 4 bases; unmatched bases: 3. CDR3 sequence: CASTQGGYEQYF. In DNA, the CDR3 is TGTGCCAGCACACAGGGGGGATACGAGCAGTACTTC.

This clone was counted a few times. Relative to the germline gene, one junction end is altered; a read error may explain this. The chain combines TRBV7-7 with TRBJ2-1; 7 bases agree with TRBD2. The CDR3 consists of 15 residues. Germline V lookup: CDR1 SSHAT, CDR2 FNYEAQ (reference sequence). The CDR3 protein is CASSLGAGAQNEQFF. The CDR3 DNA sequence: TGTGCTAGCAGCTTAGGGGCGGGAGCTCAGAATGAGCAGTTCTTC.

This clone has more than one count but fewer than ten. V is TRBV5-4 and J is TRBJ2-3; TRBD2 matches at 9 bases. Germline trimming cut 4 bases from V and 0 bases from J; bases unmatched to any gene: 3. Germline V gene lookup returns CDR1 SGHNT and CDR2 YYREEE (reference sequence). This CDR3 spans 15 amino acids. The DNA for the CDR3 is TGTGCCAGCAGCCGCGGGAGGGCTAGCACAGATACGCAGTATTTT. Protein sequence: CASSRGRASTDTQYF.

The chain has TRBV5-8 and TRBJ1-2, with 7 bases identical to TRBD1. V shed 4 bases, J shed 4 bases, and the junction held 4 bases outside the gene matches. Germline V gene sequence: CDR1 SGHTS, CDR2 YDEGEE. The CDR3 sequence is 13 residues long. For the CDR3, the DNA is TGTGCCAGCAGCCTGACAGGGTCCTATGGCTACACCTTC. Translation: CASSLTGSYGYTF.

The chain couples TRBV5-1 to TRBJ2-2; 12 bases align to TRBD2. CDR3 length: 18 amino acids. Germline assignment: CDR1 SGHRS and CDR2 YFSETQ. With V trimmed by 4 bases and J by 0 bases, 7 bases remained unmatched. The CDR3 nucleotides read TGCGCCAGCAGCACGGGGACTAGCGGGCTCGCGAACACCGGGGAGCTGTTTTTT. It translates to CASSTGTSGLANTGELFF.

This sequence joins TRBV4-2 and TRBJ2-1; 11 positions match TRBD2. Germline CDR1 reads LGHNA; CDR2 reads YNFKEQ. The junction had 3 bases not matched to a gene; V was cut back by 1 base and J by 4 bases. This CDR3 contains 16 residues. The CDR3 loop reads CASSQGLAGSYNEQFF. As DNA, the CDR3 is TGTGCCAGCAGCCAAGGACTAGCGGGATCATACAATGAGCAGTTCTTC.